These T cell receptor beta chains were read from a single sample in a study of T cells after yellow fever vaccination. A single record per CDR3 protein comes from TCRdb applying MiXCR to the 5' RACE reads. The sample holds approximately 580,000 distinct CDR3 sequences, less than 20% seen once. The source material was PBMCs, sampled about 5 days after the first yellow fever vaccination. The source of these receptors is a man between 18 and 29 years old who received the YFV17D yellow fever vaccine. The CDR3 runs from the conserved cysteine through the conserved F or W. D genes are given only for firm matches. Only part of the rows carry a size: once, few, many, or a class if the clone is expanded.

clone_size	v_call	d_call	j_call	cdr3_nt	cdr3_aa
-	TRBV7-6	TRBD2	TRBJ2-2	TGTGCCAGCAGCTTCGCTAGCGGGGGGACTAACACCGGGGAGCTGTTTTTT	CASSFASGGTNTGELFF
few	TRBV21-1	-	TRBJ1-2	TGTGCCAGCAGCAAACCCGGGACAGGGCATAATGGCTACACCTTC	CASSKPGTGHNGYTF
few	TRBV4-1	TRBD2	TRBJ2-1	TGCGCCAGCAGCACTAGCGGGAGCTCCTACAATGAGCAGTTCTTC	CASSTSGSSYNEQFF
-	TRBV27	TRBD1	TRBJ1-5	TGTGCCAGCTCTCCACAGGGGGCATTTCAGCCCCAGCATTTT	CASSPQGAFQPQHF
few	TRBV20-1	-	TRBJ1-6	TGCAGTGCTAACCCGGGACTGTCATATTCACCCCTCCACTTT	CSANPGLSYSPLHF
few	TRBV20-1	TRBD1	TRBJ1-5	TGCAGTGCTAGATCCGGGACAGTTAATCAGCCCCAGCATTTT	CSARSGTVNQPQHF
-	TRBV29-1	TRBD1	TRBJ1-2	TGCAGCGTTGACCACAGGGGTAGCTATGGCTACACCTTC	CSVDHRGSYGYTF
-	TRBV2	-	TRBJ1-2	TGTGCCAGCAGTACTGACGGAACCTATGGCTACACCTTC	CASSTDGTYGYTF
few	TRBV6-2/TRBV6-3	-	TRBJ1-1	TGTGCCAGCAGTTACGGGGGCTTGGCTTTCTTT	CASSYGGLAFF
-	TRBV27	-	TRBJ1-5	TGTGCCAGCAGTTTAAGAGGGCCAGGACAGCCCCAGCATTTT	CASSLRGPGQPQHF
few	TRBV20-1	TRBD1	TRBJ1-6	TGCAGTGCTGTATCTGCCGGGACAGTGAATTCACCCCTCCACTTT	CSAVSAGTVNSPLHF
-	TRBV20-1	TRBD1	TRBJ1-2	TGCAGTGCTAGCCAACCGGGACAGCGGGGTGTAAGGGGCTACACCTTC	CSASQPGQRGVRGYTF
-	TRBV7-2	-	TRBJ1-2	TGTGCCAGCAGCCTAACGAGGGGCTATGGCTACACCTTC	CASSLTRGYGYTF
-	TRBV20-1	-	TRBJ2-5	TGCAGTCCCACAAGACGGGAGACCCAGTACTTC	CSPTRRETQYF
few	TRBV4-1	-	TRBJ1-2	TGCGCCAGCAGCCACATTCAACGGGGCGACTATGGCTACACCTTC	CASSHIQRGDYGYTF
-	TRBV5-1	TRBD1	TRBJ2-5	TGCGCCAGCAGCACGGGACAGGGAGATGAGACCCAGTACTTT	CASSTGQGDETQYF
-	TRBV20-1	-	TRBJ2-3	TGCAGTGCTAGAGACACGGGGAACCGAGGGGATACGCAGTATTTT	CSARDTGNRGDTQYF
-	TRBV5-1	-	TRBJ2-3	TGCGCCAGCAGCTTGGAGTTCAAGACAGATACGCAGTATTTT	CASSLEFKTDTQYF
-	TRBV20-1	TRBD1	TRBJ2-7	TGCAGTGCTAGAGATCTTCACAGGGGGTACGAGCAGTACTTC	CSARDLHRGYEQYF
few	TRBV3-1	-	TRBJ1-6	TGTGCCAGCAGCCAAGGGACGACTTGGGGCTGTTCCAATTCACCCCTCCACTTT	CASSQGTTWGCSNSPLHF
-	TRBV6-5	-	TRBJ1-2	TGTGCCAGCAGTTACTCACCCCTTCTTGGGTATGGCTACACCTTC	CASSYSPLLGYGYTF
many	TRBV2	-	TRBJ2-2	TGTGCCACACTATCCGGGACAACGAACACCGGGGAGCTGTTTTTT	CATLSGTTNTGELFF
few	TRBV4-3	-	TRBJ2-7	TGCGCCAGCAGCCAAAAGATACGGACAAGATCCTCCTACGAGCAGTACTTC	CASSQKIRTRSSYEQYF
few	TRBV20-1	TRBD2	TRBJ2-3	TGCAGTGCCGCCCTCGCGGGGGGGAAAGATACGCAGTATTTT	CSAALAGGKDTQYF
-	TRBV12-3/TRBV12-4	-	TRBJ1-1	TGTGCCAGCAGTTTAAGGTGGGACACTGAAGCTTTCTTT	CASSLRWDTEAFF
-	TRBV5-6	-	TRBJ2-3	TGTGCCAGCAGCTTCCTAACAGCCCAAACTAGCACAGATACGCAGTATTTT	CASSFLTAQTSTDTQYF
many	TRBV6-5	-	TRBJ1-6	TGTGCCAGCCGCAGTTATAATTCACCCCTCCACTTT	CASRSYNSPLHF
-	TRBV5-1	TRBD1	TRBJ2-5	TGCGCCAGCAGCTTACGGACAGGGTATCAAGAGACCCAGTACTTC	CASSLRTGYQETQYF
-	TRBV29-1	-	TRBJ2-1	TGCAGCGTTGAAGAGGCAGACTCACGCTCCTACAATGAGCAGTTCTTC	CSVEEADSRSYNEQFF
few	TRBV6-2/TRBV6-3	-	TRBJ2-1	TGTGCCAGCAGTAACTTAAATAATGAGCAGTTCTTC	CASSNLNNEQFF
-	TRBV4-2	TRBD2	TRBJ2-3	TGTGCCAGCAACCAACTAGCGGGGGGCACAGATACGCAGTATTTT	CASNQLAGGTDTQYF
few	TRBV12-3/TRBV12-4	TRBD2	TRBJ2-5	TGTGCCAGCATGCGGGGGGCGTGGGAGACCCAGTACTTC	CASMRGAWETQYF
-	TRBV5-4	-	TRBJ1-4	TGTGCCAGCAGCTTAGGGGGTGCTGGAATTGAAAAACTGTTTTTT	CASSLGGAGIEKLFF
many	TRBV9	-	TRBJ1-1	TGTGCCAGCAGCGTTGGGGGTTCGAGCACTGAAGCTTTCTTT	CASSVGGSSTEAFF
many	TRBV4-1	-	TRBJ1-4	TGCGCCAGCAGCCAAGAGGGACAAGGGGCTGAAAAACTGTTTTTT	CASSQEGQGAEKLFF
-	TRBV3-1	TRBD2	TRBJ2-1	TGTGCCAGCAGCCCGGCGGGGGTGGGTTATGGGGAGCAGTTCTTC	CASSPAGVGYGEQFF
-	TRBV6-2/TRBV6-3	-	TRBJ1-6	TGTGCCAGCAGTTACTCGAGCTTCGCCGGAAATTCACCCCTCCACTTT	CASSYSSFAGNSPLHF
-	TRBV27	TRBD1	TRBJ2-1	TGTGCCAGCAGTCCTTGGGACAGAGGATTGGATGAGCAGTTCTTC	CASSPWDRGLDEQFF
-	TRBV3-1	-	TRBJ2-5	TGTGCCACCCGTTCGGAGACCCAGTACTTC	CATRSETQYF
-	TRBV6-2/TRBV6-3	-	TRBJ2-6	TGTGCCAGCTGTTACCACTCTGGGGCCAACGTCCTGACTTTC	CASCYHSGANVLTF
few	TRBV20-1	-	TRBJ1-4	TGCAGTGCTAGACACGGTGAAAAACTGTTTTTT	CSARHGEKLFF
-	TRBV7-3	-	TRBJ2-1	TGTGCCAGCAGCTTAACGGAACGCGGGCCCTACAATGAGCAGTTCTTC	CASSLTERGPYNEQFF
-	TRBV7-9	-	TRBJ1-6	TGTGCCAGCAGTCGAGAGGAACTGCCCCTCCACTTT	CASSREELPLHF
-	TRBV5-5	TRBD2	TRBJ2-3	TGTGCCAGCAGCGACGGACCTAGCGGAGATACGCAGTATTTT	CASSDGPSGDTQYF
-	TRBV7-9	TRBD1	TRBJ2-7	TGTGCCAGCAGCTCCGACAGGGGACATAACCTTTACGAGCAGTACTTC	CASSSDRGHNLYEQYF
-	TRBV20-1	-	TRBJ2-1	TGCAGTGCTAGAGATGGGTGGAATGAGCAGTTCTTC	CSARDGWNEQFF
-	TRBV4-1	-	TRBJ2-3	TGCGCCAGCAGCCAAGAAGGGTCCAGTTATCGCACAGATACGCAGTATTTT	CASSQEGSSYRTDTQYF
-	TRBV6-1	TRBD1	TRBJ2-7	TGTGCCAGCAGGAGCCCGGGACAGGGTTACGAGCAGTACTTC	CASRSPGQGYEQYF
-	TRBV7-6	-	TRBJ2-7	TGTGCCAGCAGCTCCGAACCGGGACGGACCTACGAGCAGTACTTC	CASSSEPGRTYEQYF
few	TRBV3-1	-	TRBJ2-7	TGTGCCAGCAGCCAAGGGCCGAGCTCCTACGAGCAGTACTTC	CASSQGPSSYEQYF
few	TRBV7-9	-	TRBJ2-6	TGTGCCAGCAGCTTTATCTCTGGGGCCAACGTCCTGACTTTC	CASSFISGANVLTF
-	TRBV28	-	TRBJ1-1	TGTGCCAGCAGTCCCCGGGGCAGGACGTACACTGAAGCTTTCTTT	CASSPRGRTYTEAFF